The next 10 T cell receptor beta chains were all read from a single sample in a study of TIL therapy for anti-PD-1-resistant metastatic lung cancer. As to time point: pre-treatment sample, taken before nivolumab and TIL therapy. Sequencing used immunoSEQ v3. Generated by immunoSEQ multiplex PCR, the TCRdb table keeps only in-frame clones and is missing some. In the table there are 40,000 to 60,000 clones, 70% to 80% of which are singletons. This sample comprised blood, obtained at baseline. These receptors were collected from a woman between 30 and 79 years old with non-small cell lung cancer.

The CDR3 protein is CASSLGQGPPGQPQHF. In DNA, the CDR3 is TGTGCCAGCAGCCTAGGACAGGGCCCCCCGGGTCAGCCCCAGCATTTT. The genes are TRBV7-8 and TRBJ1-5; 8 bases are shared with TRBD1. CDR1 and CDR2 (germline): SGHVS, FQNEAQ. The CDR3 sequence is 16 residues long. With 5 bases clipped from V and 6 bases from J, the junction kept 12 bases outside the gene matches.

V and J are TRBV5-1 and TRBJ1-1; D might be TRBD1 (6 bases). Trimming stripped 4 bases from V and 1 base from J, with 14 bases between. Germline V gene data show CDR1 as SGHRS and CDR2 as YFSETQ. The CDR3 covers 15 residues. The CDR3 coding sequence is TGCGCCAGCAGCCCAGGGGCCGCTTCGAACACTGAAGCTTTCTTT. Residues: CASSPGAASNTEAFF.

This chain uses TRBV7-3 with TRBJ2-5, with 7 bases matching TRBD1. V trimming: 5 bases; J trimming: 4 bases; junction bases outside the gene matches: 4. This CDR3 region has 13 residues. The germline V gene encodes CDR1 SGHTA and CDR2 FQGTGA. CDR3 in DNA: TGTGCCAGCAGCCCAGCAGGGGGAGAGACCCAGTACTTC. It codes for CASSPAGGETQYF.

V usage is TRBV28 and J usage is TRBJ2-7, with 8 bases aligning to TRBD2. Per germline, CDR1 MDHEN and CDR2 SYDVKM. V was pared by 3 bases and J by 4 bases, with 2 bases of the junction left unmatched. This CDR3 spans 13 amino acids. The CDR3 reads CASSFGGVYEQYF. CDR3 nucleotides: TGTGCCAGCAGTTTCGGGGGGGTATACGAGCAGTACTTC.

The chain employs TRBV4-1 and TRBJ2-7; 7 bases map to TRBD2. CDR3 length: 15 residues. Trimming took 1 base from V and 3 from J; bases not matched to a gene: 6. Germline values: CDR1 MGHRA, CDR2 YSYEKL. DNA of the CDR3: TGCGCCAGCAGCCAAGCGAGCGGGGTGAACTACGAGCAGTACTTC. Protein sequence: CASSQASGVNYEQYF.

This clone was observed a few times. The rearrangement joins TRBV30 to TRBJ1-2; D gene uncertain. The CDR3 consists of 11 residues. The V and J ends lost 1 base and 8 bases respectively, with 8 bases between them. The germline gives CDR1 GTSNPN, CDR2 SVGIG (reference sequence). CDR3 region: CAWSAHKGYTF. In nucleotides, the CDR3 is TGTGCCTGGAGTGCACATAAAGGCTACACCTTC.

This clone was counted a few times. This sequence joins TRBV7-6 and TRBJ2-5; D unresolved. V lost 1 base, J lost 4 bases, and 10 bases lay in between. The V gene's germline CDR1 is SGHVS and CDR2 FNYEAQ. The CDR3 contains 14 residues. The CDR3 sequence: CASSLGTIRETQYF. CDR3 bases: TGTGCCAGCAGCTTAGGTACCATCCGAGAGACCCAGTACTTC. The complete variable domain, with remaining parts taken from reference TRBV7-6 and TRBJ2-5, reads GAGVSQSPRYKVTKRGQDVALRCDPISGHVSLYWYRQALGQGPEFLTYFNYEAQQDKSGLPNDRFSAERPEGSISTLTIQRTEQRDSAMYRCASSLGTIRETQYFGPGTRLLVL.

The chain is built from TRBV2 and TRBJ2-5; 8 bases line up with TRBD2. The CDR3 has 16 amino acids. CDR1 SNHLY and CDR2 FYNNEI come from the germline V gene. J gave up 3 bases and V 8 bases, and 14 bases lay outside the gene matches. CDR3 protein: CASYREGLAPKETQYF. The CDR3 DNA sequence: TGTGCCAGCTACCGGGAGGGCCTAGCGCCTAAAGAGACCCAGTACTTC.

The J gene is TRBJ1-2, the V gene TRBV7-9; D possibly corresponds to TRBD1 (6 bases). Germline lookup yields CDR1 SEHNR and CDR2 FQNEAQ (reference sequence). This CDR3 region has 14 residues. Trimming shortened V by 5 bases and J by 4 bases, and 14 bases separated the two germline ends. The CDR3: CASSPTDSAYGYTF. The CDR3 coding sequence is TGTGCCAGCAGCCCGACGGACAGTGCCTATGGCTACACCTTC.

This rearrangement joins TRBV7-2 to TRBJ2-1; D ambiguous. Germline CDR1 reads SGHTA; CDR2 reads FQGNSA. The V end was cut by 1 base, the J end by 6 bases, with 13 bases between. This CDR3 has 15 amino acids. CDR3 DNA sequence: TGTGCCAGCAGCTTAGACCACGGTGGGGTCAATGAGCAGTTCTTC. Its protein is CASSLDHGGVNEQFF.